Each of the 16 T cell receptor beta chains below was sequenced from the same sample in a study of shared T cell receptors in the human thymus. Measured with immunoSEQ multiplex PCR; TCRdb has only the in-frame clones, and not every one. Seen here are about 710,000 clones, 70% to 90% observed once, and the top ten hold about 0.0094%. The sample also formed part of further work on human thymus T cells.

The sample taken for sequencing was thymocytes. All receptors come from a boy in the first two years of life with a congenital heart defect.

V is TRBV25-1 and J is TRBJ1-2, with 8 nucleotides matching TRBD1. The CDR3 spans 15 residues. The germline gives CDR1 MGHDK, CDR2 SYGVNS. Losses at the gene ends were 3 bases for V and 4 bases for J; bases not matched to a gene: 7. This CDR3 is CASSEKQGVSYGYTF. Here the CDR3 DNA reads TGTGCCAGCAGTGAGAAACAGGGGGTGAGCTATGGCTACACCTTC.

This clone showed up just once. CDR3 loop: CASSLRQGAINGYTF. CDR3 DNA sequence: TGCGCCAGCAGCCTCCGACAGGGGGCGATAAATGGCTACACCTTC. The chain is built from TRBV4-3 and TRBJ1-2; 10 bases align to TRBD1. The germline V gene has CDR1 LGHNA and CDR2 YSLEER. The V gene end was trimmed by 4 bases and the J gene end by 6 bases; junction bases not matched to a gene: 8. The CDR3 covers 15 residues.

The chain carries TRBV7-2 and TRBJ2-1; 8 positions agree with TRBD1. There are 15 residues in the CDR3. The germline V gene has CDR1 SGHTA and CDR2 FQGNSA. With V trimmed by 5 bases and J by 2 bases, 5 bases remained unmatched. The CDR3 spells CASSLTGQAYNEQFF. The CDR3 DNA is TGTGCCAGCAGCCTAACGGGACAGGCCTACAATGAGCAGTTCTTC. The entire variable domain, with the rest obtained from reference TRBV7-2 and TRBJ2-1, is as follows: GAGVSQSPSNKVTEKGKDVELRCDPISGHTALYWYRQSLGQGLEFLIYFQGNSAPDKSGLPSDRFSAERTGGSVSTLTIQRTQQEDSAVYLCASSLTGQAYNEQFFGPGTRLTVL.

This chain uses TRBV12-5 with TRBJ2-7; 11 nucleotides agree with TRBD2. J was trimmed by 2 bases and V by 6 bases; bases with no gene match: 12. Germline CDR1 and CDR2: LGHNT and FRNRAP. This CDR3 is built from 17 residues. CDR3 amino acids: CASGGPGLAEAPYEQYF. The CDR3 bases are TGTGCTAGTGGGGGACCGGGACTAGCGGAGGCCCCCTACGAGCAGTACTTC.

This chain uses TRBV19 with TRBJ1-2; D is uncertain. V was trimmed by 3 bases and J by 2 bases, leaving 13 bases between them. Germline-derived CDR1 and CDR2 are LNHDA and SQIVND (reference sequence). The CDR3 has 15 residues. The CDR3 bases are TGTGCCAGTAGTATTAGTGTTAGGGAGAACTATGGCTACACCTTC. Translation: CASSISVRENYGYTF.

CDR3 in amino acids: CASSETPGWGNQPQHF. The CDR3 coding sequence is TGTGCCAGCAGTGAGACACCGGGGTGGGGCAATCAGCCCCAGCATTTT. The chain combines TRBV6-1 with TRBJ1-5; no reliable D call. The CDR3 spans 16 residues. Germline CDR1 MNHNS, CDR2 SASEGT. Deletions cut 3 bases from V and 2 bases from J, with 14 bases between.

The rearrangement joins TRBV9 to TRBJ2-1; 8 nucleotides match TRBD2. This CDR3 contains 17 residues. The V and J ends lost 4 bases and 4 bases, in that order; junction bases with no gene match: 13. CDR1 is SGDLS, CDR2 YYNGEE, per germline. The CDR3 coding sequence is TGTGCCAGCAGCCCCTCTCTTATCGAGCGGGGGTACAATGAGCAGTTCTTC. Translation gives CASSPSLIERGYNEQFF.

This clone came up once. Other DNA sequences in the sample encode the same CDR3. The rearrangement joins TRBV25-1 to TRBJ1-6, with a possible D match to TRBD1 (5 bases). The CDR3 consists of 16 residues. Germline CDR1 MGHDK, CDR2 SYGVNS. The germline V and J ends were trimmed by 1 base and 8 bases, with 15 bases remaining between them. Written as DNA, the CDR3 is TGTGCCAGCAGTGAATCGCCCCCCGAAGGGGATTCACCCCTCCACTTT. As protein: CASSESPPEGDSPLHF.

The V gene is TRBV30, the J gene TRBJ1-4; 7 positions agree with TRBD1. The CDR3 covers 14 residues. After removal of 1 base from V and 6 bases from J, the junction contained 5 bases not matched to a gene. CDR1 is GTSNPN and CDR2 is SVGIG in the germline V gene (reference sequence). The CDR3 DNA follows: TGTGCCTGGAGTGCACAGGGGTTCTATGAAAAACTGTTTTTT. As protein: CAWSAQGFYEKLFF.

This clone was observed once. This sequence joins TRBV15 and TRBJ2-3, with D unresolved. The CDR3 is 17 residues long. With 0 bases removed from V and 4 bases from J, the gap between germline ends came to 17 bases. Germline V gene data show CDR1 as LNHNV and CDR2 as YYDKDF (reference sequence). CDR3: CATSRDHGTLTADTQYF. In nucleotides, the CDR3 is TGTGCCACCAGCAGAGATCATGGCACCTTAACCGCAGATACGCAGTATTTT.

The genes are TRBV4-1 and TRBJ2-5, with D possibly being TRBD2 (5 bases). The J call may not be correct, given that the DNA end is closer to TRBJ2-7. CDR1 MGHRA and CDR2 YSYEKL come from the germline V gene. CDR3 size: 18 residues. Here the CDR3 DNA reads TGCGCCAGCAGCCAGCAGGCACTCACTTCGGGAAGGCTCTACGAGCAGTACTTC. As protein: CASSQQALTSGRLYEQYF.

The chain carries TRBV29-1 and TRBJ2-7; 11 nucleotides align to TRBD2. Germline CDR1 is SQVTM and CDR2 is ANQGSEA. This CDR3 spans 15 amino acids. Trimming took 3 bases from V and 4 from J; bases not matched to a gene: 8. The CDR3 is CSVDGTSGGGYEQYF. The CDR3 nucleotides are TGCAGCGTTGACGGGACTAGCGGAGGCGGGTACGAGCAGTACTTC.

The rearrangement uses TRBV5-4 and TRBJ1-5; no definite D call. CDR1 SGHNT and CDR2 YYREEE come from the germline V gene (reference sequence). This CDR3 spans 13 amino acids. V was trimmed by 0 bases and J by 11 bases, leaving 12 bases between them. CDR3 sequence: CASSLDPSMAQHF. In nucleotides, the CDR3 is TGTGCCAGCAGCTTGGACCCGAGCATGGCCCAGCATTTT.

The chain carries TRBV15 and TRBJ1-5, with 7 bases lining up with TRBD1. Germline V gene sequence: CDR1 LNHNV, CDR2 YYDKDF (reference sequence). V shed 1 base and J 4 bases; nucleotides not matched to a gene: 10. The CDR3 sequence is 17 residues long. CDR3 protein: CATSRGVVRDRNQPQHF. In DNA form, the CDR3 reads TGTGCCACCAGCAGAGGGGTTGTGAGGGACAGAAATCAGCCCCAGCATTTT.

This chain joins TRBV27 and TRBJ2-4; 8 bases are shared with TRBD1. CDR1 and CDR2 from the germline V gene are MNHEY and SMNVEV (reference sequence). The CDR3 runs 14 residues. J was trimmed by 7 bases and V by 4 bases; bases with no gene match: 6. The CDR3 region is CASSSGQGLNIQYF. CDR3 DNA: TGTGCCAGCAGTTCCGGACAGGGACTTAACATTCAGTACTTC.

The chain joins TRBV7-9 to TRBJ2-1, with 7 bases lining up with TRBD1. Losses at the gene ends were 7 bases for V and 2 bases for J; bases not matched to a gene: 11. The germline gives CDR1 SEHNR, CDR2 FQNEAQ (reference sequence). The CDR3 is 16 amino acids. CDR3 amino acids: CASTDIWDSPYNEQFF. The CDR3 coding sequence is TGTGCCAGCACCGATATCTGGGACAGTCCCTACAATGAGCAGTTCTTC.